These 20 T cell receptor beta chains share one sample of origin, sequenced in a study of patients and donors after allogeneic stem cell transplantation. TCRdb re-called the RT-PCR reads through MiXCR, storing one row per CDR3 protein. The sample has hundreds of thousands of distinct CDR3 sequences, 16% seen once. Sample: blood, either unsorted or a sorted T cell fraction (not recorded which). Receptor source: a human donor who was either an allogeneic HSCT recipient or a stem cell or donor lymphocyte infusion donor (not recorded which). It is not recorded whose cells these are; they may come from a transplant donor.

The J gene is TRBJ2-7, the V gene TRBV29-1; a weak D match, TRBD1 (6 bases). Trimming shortened V by 6 bases and J by 1 base, and 7 bases separated the two germline ends. The germline CDR1 and CDR2 sequences are SQVTM and ANQGSEA. The length of the CDR3 is 11 residues. Here the CDR3 reads CSVTGSYEQYF. CDR3 bases: TGCAGCGTGACAGGATCCTACGAGCAGTACTTC.

The rearrangement joins TRBV18 to TRBJ1-5; the D gene is possibly TRBD1 (5 bases). Trimming took 0 bases from V and 11 from J, leaving 8 bases between them. The CDR3 sequence is 12 residues long. The germline V gene has CDR1 KGHSH and CDR2 LQKENI. Here the CDR3 DNA reads TGTGCCAGCTCACCACCGGGAGGGGCCCAGCATTTT. Translating it yields CASSPPGGAQHF.

This clonotype was detected ten times or more. This chain links TRBV12-3 or TRBV12-4 with TRBJ1-1; 8 nucleotides agree with TRBD1. This CDR3 has 13 residues. Trimming at V came to 3 bases and at J to 6 bases, leaving 3 bases not matched to a gene. The CDR3 region is CASSFGQGSEAFF. Written as DNA, the CDR3 is TGTGCCAGCAGTTTTGGACAGGGATCTGAAGCTTTCTTT.

The chain couples TRBV5-1 to TRBJ2-2, with D maybe TRBD1 (6 bases). The V end lost 2 bases, the J end lost 3 bases, and 14 bases lay between the germline ends. There are 16 residues in the CDR3. Per the germline V gene, CDR1 is SGHRS and CDR2 is YFSETQ. The CDR3 sequence is CASSLRGGKDTGELFF. The CDR3 nucleotides are TGCGCCAGCAGCTTACGAGGGGGAAAGGACACCGGGGAGCTGTTTTTT. Based on the CDR3 plus reference TRBV5-1 and TRBJ2-2, the full variable domain is KAGVTQTPRYLIKTRGQQVTLSCSPISGHRSVSWYQQTPGQGLQFLFEYFSETQRNKGNFPGRFSGRQFSNSRSEMNVSTLELGDSALYLCASSLRGGKDTGELFFGEGSRLTVL.

V and J are TRBV5-4 and TRBJ2-5; 11 bases are a match to TRBD2. CDR1 is SGHNT, CDR2 YYREEE, per germline (reference sequence). The J segment lost 1 base and the V segment lost 4 bases, leaving 9 bases of the junction unmatched. The length of the CDR3 is 17 residues. The CDR3 is CASSPKRLAGTQETQYF. CDR3 sequence (DNA): TGTGCCAGCAGCCCAAAGCGACTAGCGGGGACCCAAGAGACCCAGTACTTC.

The chain combines TRBV7-9 with TRBJ2-2, with D hard to call. The CDR3 runs to 13 residues. V gave up 2 bases and J gave up 6 bases, with 7 bases separating them. Per the germline V gene, CDR1 is SEHNR and CDR2 is FQNEAQ (reference sequence). CDR3 nucleotide sequence: TGTGCCAGCAGCTTAACCGATCCCGGGGAGCTGTTTTTT. Translation gives CASSLTDPGELFF.

The genes are TRBV9 and TRBJ2-7, with 8 bases identical to TRBD1. Looked up from germline, CDR1 is SGDLS and CDR2 is YYNGEE. The V and J ends lost 6 bases and 5 bases, in that order; junction bases with no gene match: 10. CDR3 length: 14 amino acids. The CDR3: CASNKGQGIDEQYF. In nucleotides, the CDR3 is TGTGCCAGCAACAAAGGACAGGGCATAGACGAGCAGTACTTC.

This clonotype has just a few counts. The J gene is TRBJ2-6, the V gene TRBV27, with unresolved D. V was clipped by 5 bases and J by 0 bases, with 8 bases between them. The CDR3 has 15 residues. The germline V gene has CDR1 MNHEY and CDR2 SMNVEV (reference sequence). CDR3 sequence reads: CASSPIHSGANVLTF. The CDR3, as DNA: TGTGCCAGCAGTCCCATCCACTCTGGGGCCAACGTCCTGACTTTC.

This clonotype was detected ten times or more. Compared with germline, one end of the junction differs, possibly owing to a read error. This rearrangement joins TRBV7-7 to TRBJ2-2; no clear D gene. The germline gives CDR1 SSHAT, CDR2 FNYEAQ (reference sequence). CDR3 length: 13 amino acids. The CDR3 DNA is TGTGCTAGCAGCCCCCTTGGCACCGGGGAGCTGTTTTTT. It encodes CASSPLGTGELFF.

V usage is TRBV7-9 and J usage is TRBJ2-2; D perhaps matches TRBD2 (6 bases). V was pared by 5 bases and J by 5 bases, with 18 bases between. CDR3 size: 16 residues. Per the germline V gene, CDR1 is SEHNR and CDR2 is FQNEAQ (reference sequence). The CDR3 spells CASSPRTSSETGELFF. CDR3 DNA sequence: TGTGCCAGCAGCCCACGTACTTCTAGCGAGACCGGGGAGCTGTTTTTT.

The V call is TRBV10-3, the J call TRBJ1-1, with D tentatively TRBD1 (5 bases). CDR3 length: 16 residues. Per the germline V gene, CDR1 is ENHRY and CDR2 is SYGVKD. The ends were cut back, 0 bases at V and 1 base at J, with 12 bases in the middle. DNA for the CDR3: TGTGCCATCAGTGAGTCGCTTGGGAGGGGGAACACTGAAGCTTTCTTT. Protein product: CAISESLGRGNTEAFF.

V usage is TRBV29-1 and J usage is TRBJ2-7, with unresolved D. Looked up from germline, CDR1 is SQVTM and CDR2 is ANQGSEA. This CDR3 is 11 amino acids long. V dropped 6 bases and J dropped 5 bases, with 11 bases sitting between them. The CDR3 sequence: CSVKIRDEQYF. CDR3 sequence (DNA): TGCAGCGTCAAAATAAGGGACGAGCAGTACTTC.

The table lists this clonotype with a few counts. The J gene is TRBJ1-5, the V gene TRBV19, with TRBD1 identical over 9 bases. CDR1 and CDR2 (germline): LNHDA, SQIVND (reference sequence). The trim removed 5 bases at V and 12 bases at J, leaving 8 bases unmatched. This CDR3 spans 13 amino acids. CDR3 nucleotide sequence: TGTGCCAGTAGTGTCGACGGGACAGGGTTCCAGCATTTT. Its translation: CASSVDGTGFQHF.

The chain recombines TRBV12-3 or TRBV12-4 with TRBJ2-7; D remains unclear. V shed 2 bases and J shed 0 bases, with 11 bases lying between them. The CDR3 sequence is 15 residues long. For the CDR3, the DNA is TGTGCCAGCAGTTTATACTCTGGGATCTCCTACGAGCAGTACTTC. The encoded protein is CASSLYSGISYEQYF.

The table lists this clonotype with a few counts. The chain employs TRBV5-1 and TRBJ1-2, with D unresolved. V lost 0 bases, J lost 7 bases, and 10 bases lay in between. The CDR3 has 13 amino acids. CDR1 is SGHRS, CDR2 YFSETQ, per germline. The CDR3: CASSLAGRSGYTF. CDR3 bases: TGCGCCAGCAGCTTGGCGGGGAGGTCTGGCTACACCTTC.

The chain couples TRBV20-1 to TRBJ2-3, with TRBD2 matching 10 bases. The CDR3 has 15 amino acids. The V segment lost 6 bases and the J segment 2 bases; nucleotides outside the gene matches: 8. Germline CDR1 DFQATT, CDR2 SNEGSKA (reference sequence). CDR3 region: CSAESGRADTDTQYF. The CDR3 region has the DNA TGCAGTGCCGAGAGCGGGAGGGCCGACACAGATACGCAGTATTTT.

This clonotype occurred many times. V usage is TRBV12-3 or TRBV12-4 and J usage is TRBJ2-3, with D possibly TRBD1 on 6 matching bases. This CDR3 has 15 amino acids. V was clipped by 6 bases and J by 3 bases, with 16 bases between them. CDR3: CASSLGGGGTDTQYF. The CDR3 DNA sequence: TGTGCCAGCAGCCTAGGGGGTGGAGGAACAGATACGCAGTATTTT.

The V gene is TRBV7-3, the J gene TRBJ2-1; D possibly corresponds to TRBD1 (6 bases). The V end lost 5 bases, the J end lost 6 bases, and 14 bases lay between the germline ends. There are 14 residues in the CDR3. Per the germline V gene, CDR1 is SGHTA and CDR2 is FQGTGA. CDR3 residues: CASSPGQPSNEQFF. The DNA for the CDR3 is TGTGCCAGCAGCCCCGGACAGCCAAGCAATGAGCAGTTCTTC.

The V and J genes are TRBV11-2 and TRBJ2-4; 9 nucleotides align to TRBD2. Losses at the gene ends were 1 base for V and 9 bases for J; bases not matched to a gene: 7. The CDR3 contains 15 residues. Looked up from germline, CDR1 is SGHAT and CDR2 is FQNNGV. The CDR3 nucleotides are TGTGCCAGCAGCTTAGTAAGGCTAGCGGGATCCATTCAGTACTTC. Its protein is CASSLVRLAGSIQYF.

This clonotype was observed a handful of times. The CDR3 DNA sequence: TGTGCCACCAGCAGAGAAGGACAGGGGAGAGATACGCAGTATTTT. It is translated as CATSREGQGRDTQYF. This chain connects TRBV15 to TRBJ2-3, with 9 bases matching TRBD1. CDR3 size: 15 residues. V shed 0 bases and J 5 bases; nucleotides not matched to a gene: 3. CDR1 is LNHNV, CDR2 YYDKDF, per germline (reference sequence). Together with reference TRBV15 and TRBJ2-3, the CDR3 gives the full variable domain: DAMVIQNPRYQVTQFGKPVTLSCSQTLNHNVMYWYQQKSSQAPKLLFHYYDKDFNNEADTPDNFQSRRPNTSFCFLDIRSPGLGDTAMYLCATSREGQGRDTQYFGPGTRLTVL.